A selection of T cell receptor beta chains follows, all from one sample in a study of blood T cell repertoires in COVID-19. The method was immunoSEQ multiplex PCR; TCRdb's version includes in-frame clones alone and lacks a portion of them. The sample has some 67,000 clones; 75% to 85% are singletons. The source material was peripheral blood. All receptors derive from a woman in her sixties or seventies with acute or convalescent COVID-19. The CDR3 runs from the conserved cysteine through the conserved F or W. A D gene is named only where the DNA matches it firmly. Size tells how often a clone was seen (once, few, many) or the class of an expanded clone, and some rows leave it out.

>TRBV4-2|-|TRBJ2-5|TRBD2
TGTGCCAGCAGCCAAGCTCGGGGGGGCGAAGAGACCCAGTACTTC
CASSQARGGEETQYF
>TRBV2|-|TRBJ2-3|TRBD1
TGTGCCAGCAGTCCACAGGGGGCGGACGCCACAGATACGCAGTATTTT
CASSPQGADATDTQYF
>TRBV15|-|TRBJ1-3|-
TGTGCCACCAGCAGAGATAAGGGGCCAGGAAACACCATATATTTT
CATSRDKGPGNTIYF
>TRBV28|many|TRBJ1-2|TRBD1
TGTGCCAGCAGTTTAAACTCCTTCGGGACAGCCTTAAACTATGGCTACACCTTC
CASSLNSFGTALNYGYTF
>TRBV7-2|-|TRBJ1-1|-
TGTGCCAGCAGCCAACGCAGGGTTGACACTGAAGCTTTCTTT
CASSQRRVDTEAFF
>TRBV7-8|medium-sized|TRBJ2-3|-
TGTGCCAGCAGCCCAAACTACAGGGATACGCAGTATTTT
CASSPNYRDTQYF
>TRBV4-1|-|TRBJ1-1|-
TGCGCCAGCAGCTTCGGAGCAGGGGCGTCGGGGGAAGCTTTCTTT
CASSFGAGASGEAFF
>TRBV6-5|-|TRBJ2-2|TRBD1
TGTGCCAGCAGTTCCTCTTGGACAGGGAACACCGGGGAGCTGTTTTTT
CASSSSWTGNTGELFF
>TRBV2|-|TRBJ2-1|TRBD2
TGTGCCAGCAGTGAAGGACTAGCGGGATACAATGAGCAGTTCTTC
CASSEGLAGYNEQFF
>TRBV7-9|-|TRBJ2-3|TRBD2
TGTGCCAGCAGCTTCAGCGGGGGGGCAGCAGATACGCAGTATTTT
CASSFSGGAADTQYF
>TRBV6-5|-|TRBJ2-3|TRBD1
TGTGCCAGCAGCCCCCGGACAGGTCAAGATACGCAGTATTTT
CASSPRTGQDTQYF
>TRBV24-1|-|TRBJ2-3|TRBD1
TGTGCCACCAGCCTACAGGGGGATACGCAGTATTTT
CATSLQGDTQYF
>TRBV27|-|TRBJ1-1|-
TGTGCCAGCAGTTTAAGGGGACTTTACACTGAAGCTTTCTTT
CASSLRGLYTEAFF
>TRBV6-2/TRBV6-3|many|TRBJ2-1|-
TGTGCCAGCAGTTACTCGGCGACTTACTCCTACAATGAGCAGTTCTTC
CASSYSATYSYNEQFF
>TRBV7-7|-|TRBJ2-5|TRBD2
TGTGCTAGCAGCCGAACTAGCGGGGGGCTCGGGGAGACCCAGTACTTC
CASSRTSGGLGETQYF
>TRBV21-1|-|TRBJ2-1|-
TGTGCCAGCAGCCCCTGCGGGGGGCTACTATACAATGAGCAGTTCTTC
CASSPCGGLLYNEQFF
>TRBV19|-|TRBJ1-2|-
TGTGCCAGTAGTACTCGGGGGGCGGGCTATGGCTACACCTTC
CASSTRGAGYGYTF
>TRBV20-1|few|TRBJ2-3|-
TGCAGTGCTAGTCGGGGGAGTAGCACAGATACGCAGTATTTT
CSASRGSSTDTQYF
>TRBV19|-|TRBJ2-5|-
TGTGCCAGTAGTATCGGGGATCTGGGTCCCGGGGAGACCCAGTACTTC
CASSIGDLGPGETQYF
>TRBV18|-|TRBJ2-2|-
TGTGCCAGCTCACGGACACGATCCACCGGGGAGCTGTTTTTT
CASSRTRSTGELFF
>TRBV29-1|-|TRBJ1-1|TRBD1
TGCAGCGGGAAACAGGGGATGAACACTGAAGCTTTCTTT
CSGKQGMNTEAFF
>TRBV30|-|TRBJ1-4|-
TGTGCCTGGACCACGTCCTCGGCGGTTAATGAAAAACTGTTTTTT
CAWTTSSAVNEKLFF
>TRBV10-1|few|TRBJ2-7|-
TGCGCCAGCAGTGAGTCAGGGGTCCCCTACGAGCAGTACTTC
CASSESGVPYEQYF
>TRBV10-3|once|TRBJ2-5|-
TGTGCCATCAGTGAGTCGACCCGAGGAATAGGGACCCAGTACTTC
CAISESTRGIGTQYF
>TRBV28|-|TRBJ2-5|-
TGTGCCAGCAGGAGGAACCCATCAATCCAAGAGACCCAGTACTTC
CASRRNPSIQETQYF
>TRBV5-1|-|TRBJ2-2|-
TGCGCCAGCAGCTTGAACTCGCTGTACACCGGGGAGCTGTTTTTT
CASSLNSLYTGELFF
>TRBV6-1|-|TRBJ2-1|TRBD1
TGTGCCAGCAGTGAGCTCGGGACAGGGGGCAAGTTCTTC
CASSELGTGGKFF
>TRBV27|few|TRBJ2-2|-
TGTGCCAGCAGTCCGAACACCGGAGGGACCGGGGAGCTGTTTTTT
CASSPNTGGTGELFF
>TRBV2|-|TRBJ2-5|TRBD1
TGTGCCAGCAGCTTGGGACAGGGGGCACGGGAGACCCAGTACTTC
CASSLGQGARETQYF
>TRBV9|-|TRBJ2-2|TRBD1
TGTGCCAGCAGCCCCCCCGGGACAGGGGATACCGGGGAGCTGTTTTTT
CASSPPGTGDTGELFF
>TRBV5-4|-|TRBJ2-3|TRBD2
TGTGCCAGCAGTTCTAAGCGGGGGGGCCGCTCAGATACGCAGTATTTT
CASSSKRGGRSDTQYF
>TRBV9|-|TRBJ1-4|TRBD1
TGTGCCAGCAGCGTAGGGGGACAGACTTCTGAAAAACTGTTTTTT
CASSVGGQTSEKLFF
>TRBV10-1|-|TRBJ1-1|-
TGCGCCAGCAGTAGCATGGTGAACACTGAAGCTTTCTTT
CASSSMVNTEAFF
>TRBV7-2|few|TRBJ2-3|-
TGTGCCAGCAGCTCCTTCCCCCCGAGTCATACGCAGTATTTT
CASSSFPPSHTQYF
>TRBV6-1|-|TRBJ1-1|-
TGTGCCAGCAGTGAAAGGGGACCAACAGGGCGCCCTTTCTTT
CASSERGPTGRPFF
>TRBV7-2|-|TRBJ2-7|-
TGTGCCAGCAGCTTAGGCGCCTACGAGCAGTACTTC
CASSLGAYEQYF
>TRBV7-9|-|TRBJ2-2|-
TGTGCCAGCAGCTTAATGACAGTGAGCACCGGGGAGCTGTTTTTT
CASSLMTVSTGELFF
>TRBV5-1|-|TRBJ1-2|TRBD1
TGCGCCAGCAGCTTGGGGGACAGGCCGAGCGATGGCTACACCTTC
CASSLGDRPSDGYTF
>TRBV21-1|-|TRBJ1-1|-
TGTGCCAGCCACCCCAGGCAAAAAAACACTGAAGCTTTCTTT
CASHPRQKNTEAFF
>TRBV28|once|TRBJ1-4|TRBD1
TGTGCCAGCAGTCCCCAGGGGGCGTTGATTGAAAAACTGTTTTTT
CASSPQGALIEKLFF
>TRBV3-1/TRBV3-2|-|TRBJ1-6|TRBD1
TGTGCCAGCAGCCGGACGGGACAGGGTGGTTCACCCCTCCACTTT
CASSRTGQGGSPLHF
>TRBV11-3|-|TRBJ1-1|-
TGTGCCAGCAGCTTAGGAAACGGGATGAACACTGAAGCTTTCTTT
CASSLGNGMNTEAFF